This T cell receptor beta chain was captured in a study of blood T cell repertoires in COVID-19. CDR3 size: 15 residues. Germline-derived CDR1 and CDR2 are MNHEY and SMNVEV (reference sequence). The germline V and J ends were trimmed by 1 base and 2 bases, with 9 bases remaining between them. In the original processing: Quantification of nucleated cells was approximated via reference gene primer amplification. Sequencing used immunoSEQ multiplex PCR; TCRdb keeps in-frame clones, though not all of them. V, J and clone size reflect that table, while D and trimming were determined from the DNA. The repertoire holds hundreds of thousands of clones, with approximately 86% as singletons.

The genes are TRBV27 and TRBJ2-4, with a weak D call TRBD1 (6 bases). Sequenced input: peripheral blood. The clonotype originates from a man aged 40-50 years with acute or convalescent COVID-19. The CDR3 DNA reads TGTGCCAGCAGTTTATTGGGGGCGTCCAAAAACATTCAGTACTTC. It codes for CASSLLGASKNIQYF.